The TCR beta chain under discussion was sequenced for a study of chemoradiotherapy in HPV16-positive cancers. Clones were read by immunoSEQ multiplex PCR, and TCRdb kept only the in-frame ones, dropping some. This sample has roughly 12,000 clones, with around 82% found just once. This CDR3 is built from 16 residues. V shed 1 base and J shed 2 bases, with 11 bases lying between them. Per germline, CDR1 LNHDA and CDR2 SQIVND (reference sequence). The chain links TRBV19 to TRBJ2-2; tentatively, D is TRBD1 (5 bases). The clonotype comes from a human donor with HPV-associated anogenital cancer. This material was acquired from a patient who underwent chemoradiotherapy. The CDR3 sequence: CASSIVTGANTGELFF. DNA for the CDR3: TGTGCCAGTAGTATAGTAACAGGTGCCAACACCGGGGAGCTGTTTTTT.